The present entry profiles one TCR beta chain with its context. Its antigen is currently unknown. The germline V gene has CDR1 MDHEN and CDR2 SYDVKM. Trimming removed 10 bases at V and 5 bases at J, with 15 bases between. The CDR3 extends over 13 amino acids. In the authors' workflow: Junction-only immunoSEQ data arrived without quality scores, meaning filtering differed. Here immunoSEQ multiplex PCR was the method, and the copy in TCRdb shows in-frame clones only, minus some. D and trimming were read from the DNA, whereas the V and J calls and clone size are those reported in that table. Among about 110,000 clones listed, about 70% were seen once. These data originate in a study of shared clonotypes between healthy human individuals. Study findings and constraints: Generation probabilities were higher for clonotypes shared across all four sorted-subset donors than for unshared ones.

The TCR was taken from a woman in her 30s in good health. The sample taken for sequencing was memory CD8+ T cells sorted from blood. Documented subset: CD45RO+ cells pooled with CCR7-negative TemRA cells. The chain has TRBV28 and TRBJ1-5; tentatively, D is TRBD1 (6 bases). The CDR3 sequence is CAKSFGGDQPQHF. CDR3 in DNA: TGTGCCAAAAGTTTTGGGGGCGATCAGCCCCAGCATTTT.